Below are 11 T cell receptor beta chains sequenced from a single sample in a study of identical twins (dated by TCRdb to 2016 to 2017). The receptor library was made with 5' RACE. The sequencer was an Illumina HiSeq 2000. TCRdb redid the processing of the public reads, applying fastp at Q25 and MiXCR, and retained in-frame beta chains. Each CDR3 protein gets just one entry, which takes the most common genes and DNA from the rows behind it. The sample table shows some 250,000 distinct CDR3 sequences, and about an eighth are seen once. Clones ranked in the top ten supply 3.5% to 4.5% of the sample. The sample also formed part of further work on yellow fever vaccine responses in identical twins.

The material sequenced was memory (CD45RO+) T cells sorted from blood. The cell subset or site tag for this specimen amounts to: CD45RO+ enriched T cells. The receptors here all came from a woman aged 18-30 years in good health.

CDR3 region: CASSVDPNQPQHF. For the CDR3, the DNA is TGTGCCAGCAGCGTAGATCCCAATCAGCCCCAGCATTTT. The V gene is TRBV9, the J gene TRBJ1-5; D not certain. The CDR3 extends over 13 amino acids. The germline CDR1 and CDR2 sequences are SGDLS and YYNGEE. Trimming stripped 0 bases from V and 3 bases from J, with 4 bases between.

The chain carries TRBV14 and TRBJ2-1, with 8 nucleotides matching TRBD2. Germline V gene data show CDR1 as SGHDN and CDR2 as FVKESK. This CDR3 is built from 15 residues. Trimming cost V 4 bases and J 9 bases; bases outside gene matches: 11. The CDR3 spells CASSRPGLGFSEQFF. In nucleotides, the CDR3 is TGTGCCAGCAGCCGACCGGGACTAGGGTTCAGTGAGCAGTTCTTC.

In its sample, this clonotype was seen a few times. The V call is TRBV29-1, the J call TRBJ1-5; 8 nucleotides align to TRBD1. In germline, CDR1 is SQVTM, CDR2 ANQGSEA. The junction had 2 bases not matched to a gene; V was cut back by 4 bases and J by 3 bases. This CDR3 contains 13 residues. The CDR3: CSVGTGNNQPQHF. The CDR3 nucleotides are TGCAGCGTTGGGACAGGGAACAATCAGCCCCAGCATTTT.

Of note for this clonotype: The junction departs from germline at one end; a sequencing error may be responsible. J is TRBJ2-1 and V is TRBV11-3; D may be TRBD1 or TRBD2 (6 bases each). The CDR3 sequence is 15 residues long. CDR1 and CDR2 from the germline V gene are SGHNT and YENEEA. In nucleotides, the CDR3 is TGTGCCAGCAGCGGAGGGGGGCGCGGGTACAATGAGCAGCTCTTC. Translating gives CASSGGGRGYNEQLF.

The genes are TRBV7-2 and TRBJ2-1; 8 nucleotides match TRBD2. The J segment lost 8 bases and the V segment lost 2 bases, leaving 8 bases of the junction unmatched. The CDR3 consists of 15 residues. CDR1 and CDR2 (germline): SGHTA, FQGNSA. The CDR3 is CASSLTGGPDDEQFF. CDR3 sequence (DNA): TGTGCCAGCAGCTTAACGGGAGGGCCAGATGATGAGCAGTTCTTC.

This clonotype was picked up a small number of times. The chain links TRBV7-9 to TRBJ2-3; 12 bases line up with TRBD2. Germline V gene lookup returns CDR1 SEHNR and CDR2 FQNEAQ (reference sequence). The CDR3 consists of 15 residues. With 7 bases clipped from V and 6 bases from J, the junction kept 8 bases outside the gene matches. The CDR3 DNA sequence: TGTGCCAGCACCCGGACTAGCGGGAACACGGATACGCAGTATTTT. Its protein is CASTRTSGNTDTQYF.

The chain is built from TRBV9 and TRBJ2-1; 10 bases agree with TRBD2. V lost 1 base, J lost 7 bases, and 17 bases stayed unmatched. The CDR3 loop spans 19 amino acids. Germline lookup yields CDR1 SGDLS and CDR2 YYNGEE. The CDR3 coding sequence is TGTGCCAGCAGCGTATTGGGACAGGCCATAGCGGGGGGTCGAAATGAGCAGTTCTTC. It yields the protein CASSVLGQAIAGGRNEQFF.

The sample holds many counts of this clonotype. Here the CDR3 DNA reads TGCAGCGTTGTCTTACTAGCGTCCTACAATGAGCAGTTCTTC. Translated, it gives CSVVLLASYNEQFF. The gene calls are TRBV29-1 and TRBJ2-1, with 7 nucleotides matching TRBD2. J gave up 1 base and V 4 bases, and 4 bases lay outside the gene matches. The germline gives CDR1 SQVTM, CDR2 ANQGSEA. This CDR3 has 14 residues.

This clonotype was seen many times. The genes are TRBV12-3 or TRBV12-4 and TRBJ2-7; D is unresolved. This CDR3 region has 13 residues. Trimming removed 8 bases from V and 10 bases from J, with 21 bases in between. The CDR3 region has the DNA TGTGCCAGCGGTACAGCAGTTTCTCGGCTACAGTACTTC. Residues: CASGTAVSRLQYF.

This clonotype has more than one count but fewer than ten. This chain joins TRBV29-1 and TRBJ2-7, with a possible D match to TRBD1 (5 bases). This CDR3 is 13 amino acids long. Trimming cost V 6 bases and J 9 bases, with 21 bases left between them. Germline V CDR1 and CDR2: SQVTM, ANQGSEA. DNA of the CDR3: TGCAGCGTCGGGTTAGGGGATGTCGTTCCGCAGTACTTC. Translated: CSVGLGDVVPQYF.

This clonotype was counted only a few times. V and J are TRBV9 and TRBJ2-2; weak D call: TRBD1 (5 bases). The CDR3 covers 16 residues. The germline V gene encodes CDR1 SGDLS and CDR2 YYNGEE. Trimming stripped 3 bases from V and 1 base from J, with 13 bases between. CDR3 sequence (DNA): TGTGCCAGCAGCGCCCGGACATCTAAGAACACCGGGGAGCTGTTTTTT. Amino acid sequence: CASSARTSKNTGELFF. The entire variable domain, with the rest obtained from reference TRBV9 and TRBJ2-2, is as follows: DSGVTQTPKHLITATGQRVTLRCSPRSGDLSVYWYQQSLDQGLQFLIQYYNGEERAKGNILERFSAQQFPDLHSELNLSSLELGDSALYFCASSARTSKNTGELFFGEGSRLTVL.